These 18 T cell receptor beta chains were all obtained from the same sample, sequenced in a study of shared clonotypes between healthy human individuals. Assay: immunoSEQ multiplex PCR; the TCRdb copy retains only in-frame clones and omits some. The table shows about 1 million clones, with about 76% occurring only once. Sequenced: memory CD4+ T cells sorted from blood. The subset is: CD45RA-negative fraction. All receptors come from a man in his late teens or twenties in good health.

The J gene is TRBJ2-7, the V gene TRBV7-2; D is ambiguous. CDR3 length: 11 residues. Trimming cost V 8 bases and J 2 bases, with 7 bases left between them. Germline V gene lookup returns CDR1 SGHTA and CDR2 FQGNSA. CDR3 in amino acids: CASAKAYEQYF. The CDR3 coding sequence is TGTGCCAGCGCCAAGGCCTACGAGCAGTACTTC.

The V call is TRBV6-6, the J call TRBJ2-5; D uncertain. Germline V lookup: CDR1 MNHNY, CDR2 SVGAGI (reference sequence). V was trimmed by 6 bases and J by 0 bases, leaving 8 bases between them. CDR3 length equals 13 residues. CDR3 in DNA: TGTGCCAGCAGCGGACCTAACCAAGAGACCCAGTACTTC. It yields the protein CASSGPNQETQYF.

The J gene is TRBJ1-5, the V gene TRBV5-1, with D possibly being TRBD1 (5 bases). Germline V lookup: CDR1 SGHRS, CDR2 YFSETQ. CDR3 length: 15 residues. The germline V and J ends were trimmed by 0 bases and 4 bases, with 11 bases remaining between them. CDR3 region: CASSLEGKPNQPQHF. The DNA of the CDR3 is TGCGCCAGCAGCTTGGAGGGGAAACCTAATCAGCCCCAGCATTTT.

The chain is built from TRBV5-1 and TRBJ1-2; 7 nucleotides match TRBD1. The ends lost 4 bases at V and 2 bases at J; junction bases unmatched: 8. In germline, CDR1 is SGHRS, CDR2 YFSETQ. The CDR3 runs to 15 residues. The chain's CDR3 is CASSPEGTVNYGYTF. CDR3 bases: TGCGCCAGCAGCCCGGAGGGGACAGTCAACTATGGCTACACCTTC.

The V call is TRBV7-9, the J call TRBJ2-7, with 12 bases aligning to TRBD1. The CDR3 is 17 amino acids. The V gene's germline CDR1 is SEHNR and CDR2 FQNEAQ (reference sequence). V was clipped by 6 bases and J by 0 bases; unmatched bases: 9. CDR3 in amino acids: CASRAYGTGGGSYEQYF. CDR3 DNA: TGTGCCAGCAGGGCATACGGGACAGGGGGCGGCTCCTACGAGCAGTACTTC.

V gene TRBV5-6 combines with J gene TRBJ2-2; D is undetermined. The CDR3 sequence is 16 residues long. V was cut by 3 bases and J by 3 bases, with 15 bases left in between. Germline V gene sequence: CDR1 SGHDT, CDR2 YYEEEE. CDR3 residues: CASSYDRSWDTGELFF. DNA for the CDR3: TGTGCCAGCAGCTATGACCGCAGTTGGGACACCGGGGAGCTGTTTTTT.

The chain recombines TRBV9 with TRBJ1-6, with 7 bases that match TRBD1. V was pared by 2 bases and J by 5 bases, with 4 bases of the junction left unmatched. The germline V gene encodes CDR1 SGDLS and CDR2 YYNGEE. The CDR3 has 15 amino acids. The CDR3, as DNA: TGTGCCAGCAGCGTGACAGGGTCGGATAATTCACCCCTCCACTTT. It specifies CASSVTGSDNSPLHF.

This clone was found a few times. CDR3 region: CASSLGAGDSPLHF. In DNA form, the CDR3 reads TGTGCCAGCAGCTTAGGTGCAGGGGACTCACCCCTCCACTTT. This sequence joins TRBV11-3 and TRBJ1-6; D is possibly TRBD1 (6 bases). The ends were cut back, 1 base at V and 10 bases at J, with 11 bases in the middle. Germline-derived CDR1 and CDR2 are SGHNT and YENEEA. CDR3 length: 14 amino acids.

The rearrangement uses TRBV10-3 and TRBJ2-1; D possibly uses TRBD1 or TRBD2 (5 bases each). Germline CDR1 is ENHRY and CDR2 is SYGVKD. This CDR3 comprises 14 residues. Trimming pared 3 bases from V and 7 bases from J, leaving 13 bases between. In DNA form, the CDR3 reads TGTGCCATCAGTGACTGGGACGGAGTGAATGAGCAGTTCTTC. Translating it yields CAISDWDGVNEQFF.

The chain carries TRBV4-3 and TRBJ2-6, with D possibly TRBD1 on 5 matching bases. Per the germline V gene, CDR1 is LGHNA and CDR2 is YSLEER. This CDR3 spans 15 amino acids. The V and J ends lost 4 bases and 0 bases respectively, with 7 bases between them. CDR3 amino acids: CASSRGSSGANVLTF. As DNA, the CDR3 is TGCGCCAGCAGCCGGGGCAGCTCTGGGGCCAACGTCCTGACTTTC.

This clone was recorded at least ten times. The chain has TRBV6-5 and TRBJ2-1; 10 positions match TRBD2. CDR1 is MNHEY, CDR2 SVGAGI, per germline. V lost 4 bases, J lost 5 bases, and 5 bases stayed unmatched. CDR3 length equals 15 residues. The CDR3 spells CASSSPAGGHNEQFF. The CDR3 coding sequence is TGTGCCAGCAGTTCCCCAGCGGGGGGGCACAATGAGCAGTTCTTC.

The V call is TRBV25-1, the J call TRBJ1-1; D gene unclear. The CDR3 contains 13 residues. CDR1 MGHDK and CDR2 SYGVNS come from the germline V gene. Between the trimmed V and J ends, which lost 4 bases and 4 bases, there was a span of 10 bases. CDR3 in amino acids: CASSGSYSTEAFF. In nucleotides, the CDR3 is TGTGCCAGCAGTGGAAGTTACAGCACTGAAGCTTTCTTT.

This clone has just one count. This chain links TRBV5-1 with TRBJ2-7, with 11 positions matching TRBD1. Germline assignment: CDR1 SGHRS and CDR2 YFSETQ. Trimming took 4 bases from V and 5 from J; bases not matched to a gene: 5. CDR3 length: 14 amino acids. The CDR3 DNA is TGCGCCAGCAGCGAACCGGGACAGGGGGACGAGCAGTACTTC. As protein: CASSEPGQGDEQYF.

The V and J genes are TRBV10-3 and TRBJ2-3, with D maybe TRBD2 (6 bases). The CDR3 has 14 residues. Germline lookup yields CDR1 ENHRY and CDR2 SYGVKD. Trimming stripped 6 bases from V and 5 bases from J, with 15 bases between. The CDR3, as DNA: TGTGCCATCAGCGGGGGAGATGCGGGAGATACGCAGTATTTT. It translates to CAISGGDAGDTQYF.

Of note for this clone: Other DNA variants within this sample encode the same CDR3. V and J are TRBV7-9 and TRBJ2-5; D gene unclear. V gave up 1 base and J gave up 2 bases, with 8 bases separating them. The CDR3 runs to 14 residues. Germline CDR1 is SEHNR and CDR2 is FQNEAQ (reference sequence). CDR3 coding DNA: TGTGCCAGCAGCTTAGGTATGGTTCAAGAGACCCAGTACTTC. Amino acids: CASSLGMVQETQYF.

This chain joins TRBV5-1 and TRBJ2-3, with a possible D match to TRBD2 (6 bases). Germline CDR1 and CDR2: SGHRS and YFSETQ. The germline V and J ends were trimmed by 0 bases and 4 bases, with 9 bases remaining between them. The CDR3 is 14 residues long. The CDR3 spells CASSLAREADTQYF. DNA for the CDR3: TGCGCCAGCAGCTTGGCCAGGGAGGCAGATACGCAGTATTTT. Full variable domain (remainder filled in from reference TRBV5-1 and TRBJ2-3): KAGVTQTPRYLIKTRGQQVTLSCSPISGHRSVSWYQQTPGQGLQFLFEYFSETQRNKGNFPGRFSGRQFSNSRSEMNVSTLELGDSALYLCASSLAREADTQYFGPGTRLTVL.

The rearrangement joins TRBV2 to TRBJ2-1, with D perhaps being TRBD1 or TRBD2 (5 bases each). The CDR3 contains 12 residues. Trimming removed 8 bases from V and 9 bases from J, with 14 bases in between. Germline CDR1 is SNHLY and CDR2 is FYNNEI. The CDR3 protein is CASQTGGGEQFF. The CDR3 DNA reads as TGTGCCAGCCAAACAGGAGGTGGTGAGCAGTTCTTC.

This sequence joins TRBV7-2 and TRBJ1-1, with D unclear. The germline CDR1 and CDR2 sequences are SGHTA and FQGNSA. The CDR3 has 14 residues. Trimming removed 4 bases at V and 0 bases at J, with 9 bases between. The CDR3 DNA reads TGTGCCAGCAGCTCCATGACCTTGAACACTGAAGCTTTCTTT. Amino acids: CASSSMTLNTEAFF.